Following are 32 T cell receptor beta chains from one sample sequenced in a study of T cells in Graves' hyperthyroidism and ophthalmopathy. Template material for amplifying TCR beta CDR3 regions consisted of RNA transcripts. Carried out on the TCR CDR3, a first-round RT-PCR used the HTBI primer set. Using its own MiXCR run on the multiplex PCR reads, TCRdb lists one record per CDR3 protein. The sample includes around 420,000 distinct CDR3 sequences, around 13% of them seen just once. The sequencing sample was made of blood. These receptors came from a woman younger than 35 with Graves' hyperthyroidism.

This clonotype was picked up many times. This chain links TRBV20-1 with TRBJ2-1, with D perhaps being TRBD1 or TRBD2 (5 bases each). Per germline, CDR1 DFQATT and CDR2 SNEGSKA (reference sequence). The CDR3 length is 14 residues. V was cut by 1 base and J by 1 base, with 8 bases left in between. The CDR3 region is CSARGGSSYNEQFF. The DNA for the CDR3 is TGCAGTGCTAGAGGGGGGAGTTCCTACAATGAGCAGTTCTTC.

In its sample, this clonotype was seen many times. V usage is TRBV7-2 and J usage is TRBJ2-1; possibly TRBD1 for D (5 bases). This CDR3 is 14 amino acids long. Germline CDR1 and CDR2: SGHTA and FQGNSA. The germline V and J ends were trimmed by 2 bases and 2 bases, with 7 bases remaining between them. CDR3 region: CASSLPGTYNEQFF. As DNA, the CDR3 is TGTGCCAGCAGCTTACCAGGGACCTACAATGAGCAGTTCTTC.

This clonotype was observed many times. The chain has TRBV28 and TRBJ2-1; 7 positions agree with TRBD1. J was trimmed by 4 bases and V by 6 bases; bases with no gene match: 9. The CDR3 runs 15 residues. CDR1 and CDR2 (germline): MDHEN, SYDVKM. CDR3 in amino acids: CASSLTGTAYNEQFF. The DNA for the CDR3 is TGTGCCAGCAGCCTAACCGGGACAGCATACAATGAGCAGTTCTTC.

The sample holds many counts of this clonotype. As DNA, the CDR3 is TGTGCCAGCAGTTCACAGGGGGGCAATCAGCCCCAGCATTTT. This translates into CASSSQGGNQPQHF. The genes are TRBV27 and TRBJ1-5; 8 bases line up with TRBD1. Germline CDR1 and CDR2: MNHEY and SMNVEV (reference sequence). V lost 4 bases to trimming and J lost 2 bases; unmatched junction nucleotides: 1. The CDR3 has 14 amino acids.

The V gene is TRBV15, the J gene TRBJ1-2; TRBD1 agrees at 9 bases. The CDR3 covers 14 residues. CDR1 and CDR2 from the germline V gene are LNHNV and YYDKDF (reference sequence). The J segment lost 5 bases and the V segment lost 4 bases, leaving 5 bases of the junction unmatched. In nucleotides, the CDR3 is TGTGCCACCAGCAAAGGACAGGGGAAGTATGGCTACACCTTC. Residues: CATSKGQGKYGYTF.

The table lists this clonotype with many counts. The chain is built from TRBV20-1 and TRBJ1-1, with D possibly being TRBD1 (6 bases). Germline V gene sequence: CDR1 DFQATT, CDR2 SNEGSKA (reference sequence). V lost 2 bases and J 1 base, leaving 11 bases between the germline ends. This CDR3 has 14 amino acids. The CDR3 reads CSARWGAPNTEAFF. The CDR3 nucleotides are TGCAGTGCTAGATGGGGGGCCCCGAACACTGAAGCTTTCTTT.

This clonotype came up many times. The chain recombines TRBV28 with TRBJ1-4; D ambiguous. CDR3 length: 17 amino acids. CDR1 and CDR2 (germline): MDHEN, SYDVKM. Trimming pared 6 bases from V and 7 bases from J, leaving 24 bases between. The DNA for the CDR3 is TGTGCCAGCAGCCCACTACTAGCGGGGATGCGGGCTGAAAAACTGTTTTTT. Protein sequence: CASSPLLAGMRAEKLFF.

In this sample, this clonotype turned up many times. The rearrangement uses TRBV20-1 and TRBJ2-3; 7 nucleotides line up with TRBD1. From germline, CDR1 is DFQATT and CDR2 SNEGSKA (reference sequence). V dropped 4 bases and J dropped 3; count of bases not matched to a gene: 13. The CDR3 spans 16 residues. The chain's CDR3 is CSATSRLQGMTDTQYF. In DNA form, the CDR3 reads TGCAGTGCTACCAGCAGACTACAGGGGATGACAGATACGCAGTATTTT.

The chain carries TRBV11-2 and TRBJ2-3; 16 nucleotides agree with TRBD2. Germline V CDR1 and CDR2: SGHAT, FQNNGV. The CDR3 has 22 residues. The ends lost 5 bases at V and 6 bases at J; junction bases unmatched: 23. The CDR3 nucleotides are TGTGCCAGCAGCCCCCCCCCTAAGGTCGGGACTAGCGGGAGGGCTTGGTTGGATACGCAGTATTTT. Encoded protein: CASSPPPKVGTSGRAWLDTQYF.

The chain combines TRBV20-1 with TRBJ2-7; 9 positions match TRBD1. V was clipped by 5 bases and J by 2 bases; unmatched bases: 4. Germline CDR1 and CDR2: DFQATT and SNEGSKA (reference sequence). This CDR3 has 13 amino acids. CDR3 DNA: TGCAGTGCTGGAGGGACAGGGACCTACGAGCAGTACTTC. Residues: CSAGGTGTYEQYF.

In its sample, this clonotype was seen a few times. This chain connects TRBV12-3 or TRBV12-4 to TRBJ2-6; D gene unclear. V lost 6 bases, J lost 19 bases, and 25 bases lay in between. The CDR3 loop spans 14 amino acids. CDR3 sequence: CASSPNRLLLVLTF. CDR3 bases: TGTGCCAGCAGCCCGAACCGACTCCTCCTTGTGCTAACTTTC.

This clonotype was seen at least ten times. The chain recombines TRBV7-6 with TRBJ2-7; 7 positions match TRBD2. The germline V gene has CDR1 SGHVS and CDR2 FNYEAQ. The CDR3 is 14 amino acids. The J segment lost 4 bases and the V segment lost 5 bases, leaving 8 bases of the junction unmatched. The CDR3 DNA sequence: TGTGCCAGCAGCCCCACGAGCGGGAAGTACGAGCAGTACTTC. This codes for CASSPTSGKYEQYF.

The chain links TRBV20-1 to TRBJ2-5, with 7 bases that match TRBD1. Germline-derived CDR1 and CDR2 are DFQATT and SNEGSKA (reference sequence). With 5 bases clipped from V and 4 bases from J, the junction kept 7 bases outside the gene matches. The CDR3 has 13 residues. CDR3 protein: CSASEGGTETQYF. CDR3 in DNA: TGCAGTGCTTCAGAAGGGGGCACAGAGACCCAGTACTTC.

Many counts were recorded for this clonotype. This chain connects TRBV6-5 to TRBJ2-1, with a weak D call TRBD2 (5 bases). CDR3 length: 12 residues. V gave up 2 bases and J gave up 9 bases, with 8 bases separating them. CDR1 is MNHEY, CDR2 SVGAGI, per germline. The CDR3 DNA reads TGTGCCAGCAGTTACGCTGGGAGTGAGCAGTTCTTC. Translated, it gives CASSYAGSEQFF.

This clonotype was observed many times. A much larger clone lies one base from this, so it may be a read error. The genes are TRBV27 and TRBJ2-3, with D uncertain. Between the trimmed V and J ends, which lost 6 bases and 2 bases, there was a span of 3 bases. CDR1 is MNHEY, CDR2 SMNVEV, per germline (reference sequence). This CDR3 region has 11 residues. CDR3 loop: CASRFTDTQYF. In DNA form, the CDR3 reads TGTGCCAGCAGATTCACAGATACGCAGTATTTT.

This clonotype was seen at least ten times. The chain has TRBV12-3 or TRBV12-4 and TRBJ1-1; possibly TRBD1 for D (5 bases). V dropped 2 bases and J dropped 11 bases, with 15 bases sitting between them. This CDR3 is 13 amino acids long. In DNA form, the CDR3 reads TGTGCCAGCAGTTTAACTCAGGGCGGTTTTGCTTTCTTT. Translation gives CASSLTQGGFAFF.

In its sample, this clonotype was seen many times. V gene TRBV24-1 combines with J gene TRBJ1-1; 7 bases match TRBD1. J gave up 4 bases and V 9 bases, and 13 bases lay outside the gene matches. From germline, CDR1 is KGHDR and CDR2 SFDVKD. CDR3 size: 15 residues. The CDR3 DNA follows: TGTGCCACCGCACACGGGAGGGGGCGACGCACTGAAGCTTTCTTT. Translated: CATAHGRGRRTEAFF.

The chain uses TRBV29-1 and TRBJ1-2, with D maybe TRBD1 (6 bases). Trimming shortened V by 2 bases and J by 8 bases, and 12 bases separated the two germline ends. The CDR3 consists of 12 residues. The germline V gene encodes CDR1 SQVTM and CDR2 ANQGSEA. The CDR3 region has the DNA TGCAGCGTTGAACAGGGGCCCAGGGGCTACACCTTC. This sequence encodes CSVEQGPRGYTF.

The gene calls are TRBV5-4 and TRBJ1-3, with D possibly being TRBD1 (5 bases). Germline assignment: CDR1 SGHNT and CDR2 YYREEE (reference sequence). V was trimmed by 4 bases and J by 4 bases, leaving 15 bases between them. CDR3 length: 15 residues. CDR3 amino acids: CASSNRRGFGNTIYF. For the CDR3, the DNA is TGTGCCAGCAGCAACCGGAGGGGTTTCGGAAACACCATATATTTT.

This clonotype was found a few times. The chain couples TRBV20-1 to TRBJ1-1, with D possibly TRBD1 on 5 matching bases. V was trimmed by 5 bases and J by 2 bases, leaving 12 bases between them. The CDR3 is 13 residues long. Germline V lookup: CDR1 DFQATT, CDR2 SNEGSKA (reference sequence). The DNA for the CDR3 is TGCAGTGCTTGGGGCCATACTAACACTGAAGCTTTCTTT. Its translation: CSAWGHTNTEAFF.

This clonotype was seen a few times. The CDR3 region is CSAQIYRGANEKLFF. The CDR3 DNA follows: TGCAGTGCTCAGATATACAGGGGTGCTAATGAAAAACTGTTTTTT. The chain combines TRBV20-1 with TRBJ1-4, with 7 bases fitting TRBD1. Germline loops: CDR1 DFQATT, CDR2 SNEGSKA (reference sequence). Trimming at V came to 5 bases and at J to 3 bases, leaving 9 bases not matched to a gene. The CDR3 has 15 residues.

A few counts support this clonotype. This sequence joins TRBV4-3 and TRBJ1-2; D is unresolved. In germline, CDR1 is LGHNA, CDR2 YSLEER. This CDR3 spans 15 amino acids. The V end was cut by 0 bases, the J end by 2 bases, with 10 bases between. The CDR3 DNA reads as TGCGCCAGCAGCCAAGAAGGAACATCCAACTATGGCTACACCTTC. This sequence encodes CASSQEGTSNYGYTF.

This clonotype was seen ten or more times. The genes are TRBV2 and TRBJ1-1; D possibly corresponds to TRBD1 (5 bases). Trimming stripped 8 bases from V and 1 base from J, with 11 bases between. CDR1 SNHLY and CDR2 FYNNEI come from the germline V gene. CDR3 size: 13 residues. The CDR3 DNA is TGTGCCAGCGACAGCTTAGGGAACACTGAAGCTTTCTTT. Protein sequence: CASDSLGNTEAFF.

This clonotype has more than one count but fewer than ten. The chain's CDR3 is CASSVAFPASGSENTGELFF. The CDR3 region has the DNA TGTGCCAGCAGCGTAGCCTTTCCTGCTAGCGGGAGCGAGAACACCGGGGAGCTGTTTTTT. The V and J genes are TRBV9 and TRBJ2-2; 10 bases align to TRBD2. The CDR3 contains 20 residues. Germline-derived CDR1 and CDR2 are SGDLS and YYNGEE. J was trimmed by 1 base and V by 0 bases; bases with no gene match: 12.

This rearrangement joins TRBV20-1 to TRBJ1-2; no reliable D call. The CDR3 is 12 amino acids. Germline V gives CDR1 DFQATT, CDR2 SNEGSKA (reference sequence). Trimming shortened V by 7 bases and J by 7 bases, and 16 bases separated the two germline ends. DNA for the CDR3: TGCAGTGTCGCCAGAGCTAGATTTGGCTACACCTTC. It specifies CSVARARFGYTF.

This clonotype was recorded many times. The chain employs TRBV28 and TRBJ2-7; 8 positions agree with TRBD2. Germline-derived CDR1 and CDR2 are MDHEN and SYDVKM. J lost 0 bases, V lost 6 bases, and 10 bases had no gene match. The CDR3 sequence is 16 residues long. In DNA, the CDR3 is TGTGCCAGCAGGCCCCCAGCGGGAGCTAGCTCCTACGAGCAGTACTTC. It codes for CASRPPAGASSYEQYF. Based on the CDR3 plus reference TRBV28 and TRBJ2-7, the full variable domain is DVKVTQSSRYLVKRTGEKVFLECVQDMDHENMFWYRQDPGLGLRLIYFSYDVKMKEKGDIPEGYSVSREKKERFSLILESASTNQTSMYLCASRPPAGASSYEQYFGPGTRLTVT.

This clonotype was counted many times. The chain joins TRBV27 to TRBJ1-1, with 7 bases fitting TRBD1. CDR1 MNHEY and CDR2 SMNVEV come from the germline V gene (reference sequence). The junction had 8 bases not matched to a gene; V was cut back by 6 bases and J by 4 bases. CDR3 length: 14 amino acids. CDR3 region: CASSRTGGSTEAFF. The CDR3 DNA follows: TGTGCCAGCAGCCGGACAGGTGGGAGCACTGAAGCTTTCTTT.

V usage is TRBV5-1 and J usage is TRBJ2-3; perhaps TRBD1 as D (6 bases). The CDR3 runs to 16 residues. The V gene's germline CDR1 is SGHRS and CDR2 YFSETQ. V dropped 4 bases and J dropped 2 bases, with 17 bases sitting between them. Written as DNA, the CDR3 is TGCGCCAGCAGCGCCCCGGACAGTTTAATCACAGATACGCAGTATTTT. Translation gives CASSAPDSLITDTQYF.

This clonotype was picked up many times. The gene calls are TRBV29-1 and TRBJ2-3, with 8 bases lining up with TRBD2. Germline V CDR1 and CDR2: SQVTM, ANQGSEA. With 5 bases clipped from V and 1 base from J, the junction kept 5 bases outside the gene matches. The CDR3 spans 14 residues. The CDR3 reads CSVPAGARTDTQYF. CDR3 nucleotide sequence: TGCAGCGTTCCAGCGGGGGCTCGCACAGATACGCAGTATTTT.

This clonotype was recorded a few times. The chain recombines TRBV20-1 with TRBJ1-6; 8 positions match TRBD1. Germline CDR1 reads DFQATT; CDR2 reads SNEGSKA (reference sequence). With 2 bases clipped from V and 7 bases from J, the junction kept 7 bases outside the gene matches. The CDR3 contains 15 residues. The DNA of the CDR3 is TGCAGTGCTAGAACCCGACAGGGGTTAAATTCACCCCTCCACTTT. It specifies CSARTRQGLNSPLHF.

The CDR3 reads CASSASGLANIQYF. The DNA of the CDR3 is TGCGCCAGCAGTGCATCGGGGTTGGCAAACATTCAGTACTTC. This chain links TRBV10-1 with TRBJ2-4; weak D call: TRBD2 (5 bases). CDR3 length equals 14 residues. V was pared by 4 bases and J by 6 bases, with 13 bases between. In germline, CDR1 is WNHNN, CDR2 SYGVQD (reference sequence).

The V call is TRBV27, the J call TRBJ1-4, with TRBD1 matching 9 bases. The length of the CDR3 is 15 residues. The ends lost 5 bases at V and 8 bases at J; junction bases unmatched: 9. Per germline, CDR1 MNHEY and CDR2 SMNVEV (reference sequence). The CDR3 nucleotides are TGTGCCAGCAGTCCCAACAGGGGGCTAGGAGAAAAACTGTTTTTT. Its translation: CASSPNRGLGEKLFF.